A selection of T cell receptor beta chains follows, all from one sample in a study of CD8 T cells in ankylosing spondylitis. TCRdb reprocessed the 5' RACE reads via MiXCR and lists one record per CDR3 protein. The sample has 300,000 to 400,000 distinct CDR3 sequences; approximately 20% are singletons. The sample comprised blood, either unsorted or a sorted T cell fraction (not recorded which). Every receptor here comes from a male donor with ankylosing spondylitis. Both conserved end residues are part of each CDR3. Each record gives: J gene, CDR3 length, clone size, D gene, V gene, CDR3 DNA, CDR3 protein. A D gene is named only where the DNA matches it firmly. Clone size is given for some rows only: seen once, a few or many times, or a class if the clone is expanded.

TRBJ2-7 | 15 | . | TRBD2 | TRBV28 | TGTGCCAGCAGGCTAGCGGGAGGTAGAGGCTACGAGCAGTACTTC | CASRLAGGRGYEQYF
TRBJ2-1 | 17 | many | . | TRBV12-3/TRBV12-4 | TGTGCCAGCAGTCTGGCTCGTAGGCTAGCTAGCAACAATGAGCAGTTCTTC | CASSLARRLASNNEQFF
TRBJ2-3 | 14 | . | . | TRBV5-1 | TGCGCCAGCAGCTTGGGTACACGCACAGATACGCAGTATTTT | CASSLGTRTDTQYF
TRBJ2-1 | 18 | . | TRBD2 | TRBV28 | TGTGCCAGCAGCAGACTAGCGGGAGTCCCCGCCATCTCCAATGAGCAGTTCTTC | CASSRLAGVPAISNEQFF
TRBJ2-7 | 15 | . | . | TRBV5-1 | TGCGCCAGCAGCTTAAGGCGGGCGCGTGACTACGAGCAGTACTTC | CASSLRRARDYEQYF
TRBJ2-3 | 13 | few | . | TRBV29-1 | TGCAGCGTGGGACAAAGAAGTATTGATACGCAGTATTTT | CSVGQRSIDTQYF
TRBJ1-1 | 15 | few | . | TRBV25-1 | TGTGCCAGCAGTGAATTCGGGGGTGGTCACACTGAAGCTTTCTTT | CASSEFGGGHTEAFF
TRBJ2-2 | 15 | . | . | TRBV18 | TGTGCCAGCTCACCAGACAGGATTAGCACCGGGGAGCTGTTTTTT | CASSPDRISTGELFF
TRBJ1-1 | 14 | . | . | TRBV12-3/TRBV12-4 | TGTGCCAGCACCGCCCAGGGAATGAACACTGAAGCTTTCTTT | CASTAQGMNTEAFF
TRBJ2-5 | 15 | few | TRBD2 | TRBV30 | TGTGCCTGGGAAAAGGGACTAGCGGGAGCAGAGACCCAGTACTTC | CAWEKGLAGAETQYF
TRBJ1-5 | 14 | few | TRBD1 | TRBV28 | TGTGCCAGCAGCCGACAGGGTCCCTATCAGCCCCAGCATTTT | CASSRQGPYQPQHF
TRBJ2-7 | 19 | . | . | TRBV11-2 | TGTGCCAGCAGCCCTTTGCGGGGGCGCGGACGGCGTCTTGGGGACGAGCAGTACTTC | CASSPLRGRGRRLGDEQYF
TRBJ2-1 | 15 | . | . | TRBV6-5 | TGTGCCAGCAGTTACGGCGAACTAGTAGTCAATGAGCAGTTCTTC | CASSYGELVVNEQFF
TRBJ2-7 | 15 | . | TRBD2 | TRBV7-2 | TGTGCCAGCAGCGGTCGGACTAGCGGGAGATCCGAGCAGTACTTC | CASSGRTSGRSEQYF
TRBJ1-2 | 14 | . | . | TRBV5-1 | TGCGCCAGCAGCTTGGCAGTGGGGGACTATGGCTACACCTTC | CASSLAVGDYGYTF
TRBJ1-2 | 17 | . | TRBD1 | TRBV5-5 | TGTGCCAGCAGCTACCCTGGCGGGACAGGGCCTAACTATGGCTACACCTTC | CASSYPGGTGPNYGYTF
TRBJ2-1 | 16 | few | . | TRBV20-1 | TGCAGTGCTTCCGCGGGACCCTATGGGATCTACAATGAGCAGTTCTTC | CSASAGPYGIYNEQFF
TRBJ2-2 | 11 | . | . | TRBV12-3/TRBV12-4 | TGTGCCAGCAGTTTTAGTGGGGAGCTGTTTTTT | CASSFSGELFF
TRBJ2-5 | 13 | . | TRBD1 | TRBV19 | TGTGCCAGTAGCCCGACAGGGTTGACGACCCAGTACTTC | CASSPTGLTTQYF
TRBJ2-1 | 15 | . | TRBD2 | TRBV25-1 | TGTGCCAGCAGCACTCCCGGGACTAAGGGCAATGAGCAGTTCTTC | CASSTPGTKGNEQFF